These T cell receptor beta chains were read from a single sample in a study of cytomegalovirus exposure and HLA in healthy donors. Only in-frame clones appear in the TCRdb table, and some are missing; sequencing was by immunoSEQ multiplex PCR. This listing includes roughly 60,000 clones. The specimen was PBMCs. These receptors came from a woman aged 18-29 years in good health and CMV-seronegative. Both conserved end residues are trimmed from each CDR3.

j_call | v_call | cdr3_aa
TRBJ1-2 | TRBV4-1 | ASRDRGYGYT
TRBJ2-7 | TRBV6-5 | ASSWGTSGIYEQY
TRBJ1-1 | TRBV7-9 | ASSLGGQNTEAF
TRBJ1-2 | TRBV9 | ASSVGTEYGYT
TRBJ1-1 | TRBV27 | ASSYRENTEAF
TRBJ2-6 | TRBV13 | ASRGGASGANVLT
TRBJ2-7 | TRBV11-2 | ASSTGGWTGDSYEQY
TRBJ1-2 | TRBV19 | ASINRGNYGYT
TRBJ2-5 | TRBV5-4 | ASSWSGGPQETQY
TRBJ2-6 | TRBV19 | ASSISAGGFSGANVLT
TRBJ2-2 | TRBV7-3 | ASSSEGNTGELF
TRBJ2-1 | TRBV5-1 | ASSLALWTDFYEQF
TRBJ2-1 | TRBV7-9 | ASSSGQYNEQF
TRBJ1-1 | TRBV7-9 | ASSPGQGGTEAF
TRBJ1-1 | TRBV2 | ASRLDRLNTEAF
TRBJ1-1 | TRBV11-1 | ASSLDRGLTEAF
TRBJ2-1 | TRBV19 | ASSKQIAGYNEQF
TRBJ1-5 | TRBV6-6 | ASSRQITNQPQH
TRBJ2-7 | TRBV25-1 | ASSDSAAGGASSYEQY
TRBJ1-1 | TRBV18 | ASSPAGLSTEAF
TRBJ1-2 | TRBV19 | ASSIGQGLYGYT
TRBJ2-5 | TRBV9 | ASSVSGEGETQY
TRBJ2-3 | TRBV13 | ASSLMASQTDTQY
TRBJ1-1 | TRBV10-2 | ASVDRASTEAF
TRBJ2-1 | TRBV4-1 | ASSQSQDSYNEQF
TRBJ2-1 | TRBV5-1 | ASSPTTQQGYEQF
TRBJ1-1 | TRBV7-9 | ASGGAGGNTEAF
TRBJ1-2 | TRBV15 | ATSRERQSRGYT
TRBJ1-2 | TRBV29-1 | SVGGGGYT
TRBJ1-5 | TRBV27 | ASSFTSTGGNQPQH
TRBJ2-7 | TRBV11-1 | ASSLWTGDEQY
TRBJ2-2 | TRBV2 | ASRQTGSQGTGELF
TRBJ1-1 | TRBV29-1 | SPPGTGGGGTEAF
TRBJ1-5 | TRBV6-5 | ASRPGTGSNQPQH
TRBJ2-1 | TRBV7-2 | ASSLGGSRGNGEQF
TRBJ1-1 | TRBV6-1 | ASIQGGNTEAF
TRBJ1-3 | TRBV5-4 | ASSSDRNSGNTIY